The 5 T cell receptor beta chains reported below all come from one sample, sequenced in a study of blood T cells in healthy people across ages. A second PCR of roughly 7 to 11 cycles used a sample-barcoded 5' primer and a J-beta primer mix. TCRdb passed the 5' RACE reads through MiXCR, listing each CDR3 protein once. The sample includes approximately 600,000 distinct CDR3 sequences, about 53% of them seen just once. Sequences were obtained from blood. The receptor set was obtained from a man between 60 and 70 years old in good health.

V and J are TRBV5-5 and TRBJ1-6; D is perhaps TRBD1 (6 bases). The germline gives CDR1 SGHKS, CDR2 YYEKEE (reference sequence). V gave up 4 bases and J gave up 5 bases, with 16 bases separating them. This CDR3 region has 16 residues. The CDR3 DNA is TGTGCCAGCAGCCTCGGACAGCGGTTAGATAATTCACCCCTCCACTTT. Translating it yields CASSLGQRLDNSPLHF.

V and J are TRBV5-1 and TRBJ2-7, with 8 positions matching TRBD2. Germline V lookup: CDR1 SGHRS, CDR2 YFSETQ. The V gene end was trimmed by 4 bases and the J gene end by 0 bases; junction bases not matched to a gene: 6. There are 15 residues in the CDR3. The CDR3 coding sequence is TGCGCCAGCAGCCCCAGCGGGGGCAACTCCTACGAGCAGTACTTC. It encodes CASSPSGGNSYEQYF.

The V gene is TRBV6-6, the J gene TRBJ2-3; D might be TRBD1 (6 bases). This CDR3 region has 16 residues. The germline V and J ends were trimmed by 7 bases and 2 bases, with 19 bases remaining between them. CDR1 MNHNY and CDR2 SVGAGI come from the germline V gene (reference sequence). The CDR3: CASTSPMGAVTDTQYF. CDR3 bases: TGTGCCAGCACCTCCCCCATGGGGGCGGTCACAGATACGCAGTATTTT.

This clonotype was found many times. The chain has TRBV5-1 and TRBJ2-3; possible D gene TRBD1, 6 bases. Trimming shortened V by 4 bases and J by 4 bases, and 10 bases separated the two germline ends. The CDR3 contains 13 residues. In germline, CDR1 is SGHRS, CDR2 YFSETQ. This chain's CDR3 is CASSIGQSDTQYF. The DNA of the CDR3 is TGCGCCAGCAGCATCGGACAGTCAGATACGCAGTATTTT.

This clonotype was counted a few times. The rearrangement joins TRBV6-2 or TRBV6-3 to TRBJ2-6; D is possibly TRBD2 (5 bases). Germline V CDR1 and CDR2: MNHEY, SVGEGT. With 3 bases removed from V and 4 bases from J, the gap between germline ends came to 16 bases. This CDR3 region has 17 residues. CDR3 DNA: TGTGCCAGCAGTTATCAAGGGAGCGTTACCGGGGCCAACGTCCTGACTTTC. Its translation is CASSYQGSVTGANVLTF.